What follows are 9 T cell receptor beta chains derived from one specimen sequenced in a study of T cells in Graves' hyperthyroidism and ophthalmopathy. TCR beta CDR3 regions were amplified from RNA transcripts. HTBI primers were used for first-round RT-PCR of the TCR CDR3. From the multiplex PCR reads, TCRdb called clonotypes with MiXCR, one entry per CDR3 protein. This sample yields 350,000 to 450,000 distinct CDR3 sequences, of which about 15% are seen a single time; roughly a third belongs to the top ten. The sequenced material came from blood. All receptors derive from a woman aged 30 to 39 with Graves' hyperthyroidism that later progressed to Graves' ophthalmopathy.

This CDR3 is CASQKGHPNTEAFF. The CDR3 DNA is TGCGCCAGTCAAAAGGGACACCCGAACACTGAAGCTTTCTTT. The rearrangement joins TRBV5-1 to TRBJ1-1, with D maybe TRBD1 (6 bases). The germline gives CDR1 SGHRS, CDR2 YFSETQ. The CDR3 length is 14 residues. The V end was cut by 8 bases, the J end by 1 base, with 15 bases between.

The V gene is TRBV27, the J gene TRBJ2-7; TRBD1 aligns across 9 bases. With 6 bases clipped from V and 0 bases from J, the junction kept 6 bases outside the gene matches. Germline V gene sequence: CDR1 MNHEY, CDR2 SMNVEV (reference sequence). This CDR3 has 15 amino acids. The CDR3 DNA sequence: TGTGCCAGCAGGTCCGACAGGGGGTTCTCCTACGAGCAGTACTTC. This codes for CASRSDRGFSYEQYF.

This clonotype occurred many times. The genes are TRBV20-1 and TRBJ1-1; 10 positions match TRBD1. Germline V lookup: CDR1 DFQATT, CDR2 SNEGSKA (reference sequence). V trimming: 1 base; J trimming: 0 bases; junction bases outside the gene matches: 5. This CDR3 has 16 residues. The CDR3 sequence: CSARAGTGVLNTEAFF. In DNA, the CDR3 is TGCAGTGCTAGAGCAGGGACAGGGGTATTGAACACTGAAGCTTTCTTT.

This clonotype was picked up many times. V gene TRBV7-9 combines with J gene TRBJ2-7; D is perhaps TRBD1 or TRBD2 (5 bases each). V lost 5 bases, J lost 8 bases, and 13 bases lay in between. This CDR3 spans 12 amino acids. In germline, CDR1 is SEHNR, CDR2 FQNEAQ (reference sequence). CDR3 sequence (DNA): TGTGCCAGCAGCCCCGGGGCAGACAAGCAGTACTTC. Its translation is CASSPGADKQYF.

In its sample, this clonotype was seen a few times. V usage is TRBV13 and J usage is TRBJ1-1; D is unresolved. The germline V and J ends were trimmed by 5 bases and 5 bases, with 9 bases remaining between them. There are 12 residues in the CDR3. Germline CDR1 reads PRHDT; CDR2 reads FYEKMQ (reference sequence). DNA for the CDR3: TGTGCCAGCAGCCAGTTAAGAACTGAAGCTTTCTTT. Its translation is CASSQLRTEAFF.

In this sample, this clonotype turned up a few times. The rearrangement uses TRBV7-2 and TRBJ1-2; possibly TRBD1 for D (6 bases). From germline, CDR1 is SGHTA and CDR2 FQGNSA. The V end lost 0 bases, the J end lost 3 bases, and 8 bases lay between the germline ends. The CDR3 length is 14 residues. CDR3 residues: CASSLARGDYGYTF. As DNA, the CDR3 is TGTGCCAGCAGCTTAGCGAGGGGGGACTATGGCTACACCTTC.

This clonotype was detected ten times or more. This chain uses TRBV3-1 with TRBJ2-5; 8 bases match TRBD2. CDR3 length equals 17 residues. Germline V CDR1 and CDR2: LGHDT, YNNKEL (reference sequence). Losses at the gene ends were 1 base for V and 1 base for J; bases not matched to a gene: 8. CDR3 sequence: CASSQGASGGSQETQYF. The CDR3 DNA is TGTGCCAGCAGCCAAGGTGCGAGCGGGGGCTCCCAAGAGACCCAGTACTTC.

The rearrangement uses TRBV19 and TRBJ1-2, with 7 bases identical to TRBD1. From germline, CDR1 is LNHDA and CDR2 SQIVND (reference sequence). V lost 5 bases and J lost 4; bases outside the gene matches: 4. This CDR3 contains 13 residues. The CDR3 DNA is TGTGCCAGTAGTCGGACAGGAGCCTATGGCTACACCTTC. Protein: CASSRTGAYGYTF.

This clonotype occurred many times. Here the CDR3 reads CASSEGQGRIGNQPQHF. The CDR3 coding sequence is TGTGCCAGCAGTGAAGGGCAGGGGAGGATCGGCAATCAGCCCCAGCATTTT. The chain employs TRBV2 and TRBJ1-5; D is perhaps TRBD1 (6 bases). The length of the CDR3 is 17 residues. Trimming removed 1 base at V and 2 bases at J, with 15 bases between. Germline loops: CDR1 SNHLY, CDR2 FYNNEI.